This T cell receptor (beta chain) appears in the sequencing data of a study of blood T cell repertoires in COVID-19. Study at large: Samples representing acute and convalescent COVID-19 were sourced from the United States, Italy and Spain.

Authors' processing steps: Estimation of nucleated cell counts relied on the amplification of reference gene primers. Assay used: immunoSEQ multiplex PCR; TCRdb lists only in-frame clones, some missing. The DNA gave D and trimming, while V, J and clone size come from that table. The data contain over 100,000 clones, around nine tenths of them singletons. V gave up 5 bases and J gave up 7 bases; unmatched junction bases: 8. Germline V gene lookup returns CDR1 MGHDK and CDR2 SYGVNS. The CDR3 is 13 amino acids. The TCR originated in a man in his fifties or sixties with COVID-19, enrolled during active disease. Sequences were obtained from peripheral blood. V and J are TRBV25-1 and TRBJ2-7; 7 bases line up with TRBD1. The CDR3 region has the DNA TGTGCCAGCAGTTTGGGGACAGCTCGAGAGCAGTACTTC. Encoded protein: CASSLGTAREQYF.